Given below is one T cell receptor beta chain in context. Its target is unknown. The record originates from a study of blood T cells in healthy people across ages. For the second PCR, which ran for 7 to 11 cycles, a sample-barcoded 5' primer and a J-beta primer mix were used. TCRdb re-analysed the 5' RACE reads in MiXCR, keeping a single row per CDR3 protein. Here the sample spans roughly 1,300,000 distinct CDR3 sequences, almost 60% being singletons. Study-wide points: Long-lived and aged donors differed, with more naive CD4+ cells and higher diversity in the long-lived.

Each donor's blood draw was roughly 9.5 milliliters of peripheral blood. Trimming took 4 bases from V and 0 from J, leaving 15 bases between them. This CDR3 region has 16 residues. Looked up from germline, CDR1 is SEHNR and CDR2 is FQNEAQ (reference sequence). The TCR comes from a man in his late teens or twenties in good health. The chain carries TRBV7-9 and TRBJ1-1, with D possibly TRBD1 on 6 matching bases. Material: blood. The CDR3 DNA reads TGTGCCAGCAGCTCGGGGGGGCCACGGATGAACACTGAAGCTTTCTTT. Translation gives CASSSGGPRMNTEAFF.